The 28 T cell receptor beta chains in this list originate from one sample, sequenced in a study of regulatory T cells in long-lasting Graves disease. Both iRepertoire HTBI primers and Arm-PCR of CDR3 regions were used to build the TCR beta libraries. TCRdb re-derived calls from the multiplex PCR reads in MiXCR, one entry per CDR3 protein. The data show about 240,000 distinct CDR3 sequences, with 20% to 25% seen just once and around 13% held by the top ten. Time point given: newly diagnosed GD, antithyroid drugs for less than 3 months. From PBMCs, RNA was extracted and then used to make the TCR library. The source was peripheral blood mononuclear cells (PBMCs), collected at new diagnosis, from a patient treated with antithyroid drugs. The receptors here all came from a female donor with Graves disease.

This clonotype was observed at least ten times. This sequence joins TRBV24-1 and TRBJ2-1, with D perhaps TRBD1 or TRBD2 (6 bases each). CDR1 is KGHDR, CDR2 SFDVKD, per germline. The V gene lost 2 bases and the J gene lost 8 bases, with 18 bases spanning the gap. The CDR3 runs to 16 residues. The CDR3 region is CATSDSGATGFHEQFF. The CDR3 DNA follows: TGTGCCACCAGTGATTCGGGAGCGACAGGATTTCATGAGCAGTTCTTC.

The CDR3 nucleotides are TGCGCCAGCAGCCGGGGGCTCGTTTATGGAAACACCATATATTTT. It is translated as CASSRGLVYGNTIYF. The V call is TRBV4-3, the J call TRBJ1-3; the D gene is possibly TRBD1 (6 bases). The germline V and J ends were trimmed by 4 bases and 3 bases, with 13 bases remaining between them. The CDR3 is made up of 15 amino acids. Germline values: CDR1 LGHNA, CDR2 YSLEER.

A remark on this clonotype: With a much larger clone just one base away, this may be a read error. The chain joins TRBV5-6 to TRBJ2-1; D may be TRBD2 (5 bases). This CDR3 has 16 residues. CDR1 is SGHDT, CDR2 YYEEEE, per germline. The V end lost 4 bases, the J end lost 2 bases, and 16 bases lay between the germline ends. For the CDR3, the DNA is TGTGCCAGCAGCGTTCTACGGGGAGCCACCTACAATGAGCAGTTCTTC. It yields the protein CASSVLRGATYNEQFF. Full variable domain (outside the CDR3, taken from reference TRBV5-6 and TRBJ2-1): DAGVTQSPTHLIKTRGQQVTLRCSPKSGHDTVSWYQQALGQGPQFIFQYYEEEERQRGNFPDRFSGHQFPNYSSELNVNALLLGDSALYLCASSVLRGATYNEQFFGPGTRLTVL.

Points on this clonotype: The likely explanation is a read error, given a far larger clone one base away. The rearrangement joins TRBV20-1 to TRBJ2-4; tentatively, D is TRBD1 (6 bases). Looked up from germline, CDR1 is DFQATT and CDR2 is SNEGSKA (reference sequence). V lost 1 base and J lost 13, with 23 bases in between. The CDR3 totals 15 residues. CDR3 in amino acids: CSARARGGTFNEQYF. The DNA of the CDR3 is TGCAGTGCTAGAGCCAGGGGCGGAACCTTCAATGAGCAGTACTTC.

This clonotype appeared a few times. This rearrangement joins TRBV6-2 or TRBV6-3 to TRBJ1-5, with 7 bases lining up with TRBD1. CDR3 size: 15 residues. Germline values: CDR1 MNHEY, CDR2 SVGEGT. The ends lost 5 bases at V and 6 bases at J; junction bases unmatched: 10. CDR3 bases: TGTGCCAGCAGTGAGTTCACAGGGGTCGGTCAGCCCCAGCATTTT. It is translated as CASSEFTGVGQPQHF.

This clonotype was seen more than once but under ten times. The J gene is TRBJ1-6, the V gene TRBV29-1; D is possibly TRBD1 (5 bases). V lost 5 bases, J lost 0 bases, and 14 bases lay in between. CDR3 length equals 16 residues. The germline V gene has CDR1 SQVTM and CDR2 ANQGSEA. CDR3 DNA sequence: TGCAGCGTTCAGGGACGGCCAAGCTCCTATAATTCACCCCTCCACTTT. As protein: CSVQGRPSSYNSPLHF.

This clonotype appeared many times. This sequence joins TRBV27 and TRBJ2-7; D possibly corresponds to TRBD1 (6 bases). Trimming took off 6 bases at V and 3 bases at J, with 15 bases between the two ends. This CDR3 contains 14 residues. Germline lookup yields CDR1 MNHEY and CDR2 SMNVEV (reference sequence). The CDR3 reads CASRLTGIHYEQYF. The DNA for the CDR3 is TGTGCCAGCAGGCTAACAGGGATTCACTACGAGCAGTACTTC.

This clonotype was seen ten or more times. This chain uses TRBV5-5 with TRBJ2-7; tentatively, D is TRBD1 (6 bases). The germline V gene encodes CDR1 SGHKS and CDR2 YYEKEE (reference sequence). With 4 bases removed from V and 1 base from J, the gap between germline ends came to 9 bases. This CDR3 region has 13 residues. The CDR3 DNA follows: TGTGCCAGCAGCGGGGGCCTGTCCTACGAGCAGTACTTC. This gives the protein CASSGGLSYEQYF.

This clonotype has at least ten counts. The chain uses TRBV29-1 and TRBJ2-3; D is possibly TRBD1 (5 bases). V lost 5 bases and J 1 base, leaving 13 bases between the germline ends. The germline V gene encodes CDR1 SQVTM and CDR2 ANQGSEA. The CDR3 runs to 14 residues. CDR3 bases: TGCAGCGTTTCCAGGGTATCCGGCACAGATACGCAGTATTTT. Its translation is CSVSRVSGTDTQYF.

This clonotype was counted many times. The rearrangement uses TRBV24-1 and TRBJ2-5, with TRBD1 matching 9 bases. The germline CDR1 and CDR2 sequences are KGHDR and SFDVKD. This CDR3 has 15 residues. The trim removed 2 bases at V and 2 bases at J, leaving 2 bases unmatched. The CDR3, as DNA: TGTGCCACCAGTGATTCGGGACAGGGTCAAGAGACCCAGTACTTC. Protein: CATSDSGQGQETQYF.

This clonotype was counted once. It differs at one base from a far larger clone, so likely a read error. The CDR3 ends on some other residue instead of the conserved phenylalanine or tryptophan, so this is likely a read error. The rearrangement joins TRBV11-1 to TRBJ2-3; the D gene is possibly TRBD1 (5 bases). Trimming removed 6 bases from V and 0 bases from J, with 10 bases in between. From germline, CDR1 is SGHAT and CDR2 FQDESV (reference sequence). The CDR3 extends over 14 amino acids. The CDR3 region has the DNA TGTGCCAGCAGTTCGACAGCGAGCACAGATACGCAGTATTCT. Amino acids: CASSSTASTDTQYS.

This clonotype was detected a few times. The chain employs TRBV20-1 and TRBJ2-2, with D perhaps matching TRBD2 (6 bases). V lost 4 bases, J lost 2 bases, and 8 bases lay in between. Germline CDR1 reads DFQATT; CDR2 reads SNEGSKA (reference sequence). CDR3 length: 13 amino acids. The CDR3 DNA reads TGCAGTGCTATGGACTACAACACCGGGGAGCTGTTTTTT. Translating gives CSAMDYNTGELFF.

This clonotype was observed at least ten times. The chain carries TRBV11-3 and TRBJ2-3; D gene unclear. CDR1 and CDR2 from the germline V gene are SGHNT and YENEEA. CDR3 length: 12 residues. V gave up 0 bases and J gave up 10 bases, with 8 bases separating them. DNA of the CDR3: TGTGCCAGCAGCTTAGAGTTTAACGCGCAGTATTTT. Translating it yields CASSLEFNAQYF. Drawing the rest from reference TRBV11-3 and TRBJ2-3, the complete variable domain is EAGVVQSPRYKIIEKKQPVAFWCNPISGHNTLYWYLQNLGQGPELLIRYENEEAVDDSQLPKDRFSAERLKGVDSTLKIQPAELGDSAVYLCASSLEFNAQYFGPGTRLTVL.

Comments on this clonotype: One base away lies a much larger clone, so this may be a sequencing read error. The chain joins TRBV6-5 to TRBJ2-3; tentatively, D is TRBD1 or TRBD2 (5 bases each). The germline V and J ends were trimmed by 3 bases and 4 bases, with 14 bases remaining between them. This CDR3 has 15 residues. Germline CDR1 reads MNHEY; CDR2 reads SVGAGI. This CDR3 is CASSYGGPVADTQYF. CDR3 DNA: TGTGCCAGCAGTTATGGGGGACCCGTCGCAGATACGCAGTATTTT.

In its sample, this clonotype was seen many times. The chain employs TRBV6-1 and TRBJ1-1; D might be TRBD1 (5 bases). Trimming stripped 6 bases from V and 2 bases from J, with 19 bases between. Germline V gene lookup returns CDR1 MNHNS and CDR2 SASEGT. This CDR3 is 16 amino acids long. CDR3 residues: CASSQGTRRRNTEAFF. For the CDR3, the DNA is TGTGCCAGCAGCCAAGGGACCCGGCGGCGTAACACTGAAGCTTTCTTT.

This clonotype was counted many times. The gene calls are TRBV28 and TRBJ2-5, with 14 bases lining up with TRBD2. V gave up 7 bases and J gave up 5 bases; unmatched junction bases: 30. CDR1 is MDHEN and CDR2 is SYDVKM in the germline V gene. This CDR3 has 23 residues. The CDR3 DNA follows: TGTGCCAGCACCTATTATCTCCCCGGGACTAGCGGGAGATTGATTGGGGCAAGGGAGACCCAGTACTTC. Its protein is CASTYYLPGTSGRLIGARETQYF.

Concerning this clonotype: This may be a read error, as it is one base from a much larger clone. J is TRBJ2-1 and V is TRBV24-1; 7 bases are shared with TRBD1. This CDR3 comprises 13 residues. The V segment lost 9 bases and the J segment 15 bases; nucleotides outside the gene matches: 16. Germline CDR1 reads KGHDR; CDR2 reads SFDVKD. CDR3 residues: CATGGLPGQNMFF. CDR3 nucleotides: TGTGCCACCGGTGGCCTGCCGGGACAGAATATGTTCTTC.

Many counts were recorded for this clonotype. This chain connects TRBV6-2 or TRBV6-3 to TRBJ2-1; 9 bases agree with TRBD2. V trimming: 6 bases; J trimming: 4 bases; junction bases outside the gene matches: 7. The CDR3 totals 15 residues. Germline values: CDR1 MNHEY, CDR2 SVGEGT. The CDR3 loop is CASRHPSGAYNEQFF. In DNA, the CDR3 is TGTGCCAGCAGACACCCTAGCGGGGCTTACAATGAGCAGTTCTTC.

The CDR3 nucleotides read TGTGCCAGCAGCCCAGACAGGACGCAGTTTTCCTACGAGCAGTACTTC. Protein sequence: CASSPDRTQFSYEQYF. This chain connects TRBV11-2 to TRBJ2-7; a possible D gene is TRBD1 (6 bases). This CDR3 is built from 16 residues. Trimming took 5 bases from V and 1 from J, leaving 18 bases between them. Per the germline V gene, CDR1 is SGHAT and CDR2 is FQNNGV.

This chain uses TRBV7-2 with TRBJ2-7; no reliable D call. CDR3 length equals 13 residues. V gave up 2 bases and J gave up 6 bases, with 11 bases separating them. Looked up from germline, CDR1 is SGHTA and CDR2 is FQGNSA. This chain's CDR3 is CASSLSPSTEQYF. In nucleotides, the CDR3 is TGTGCCAGCAGCTTAAGCCCGTCTACCGAGCAGTACTTC.

This chain connects TRBV20-1 to TRBJ2-4, with D possibly being TRBD2 (5 bases). This CDR3 region has 13 residues. Germline V gene data show CDR1 as DFQATT and CDR2 as SNEGSKA (reference sequence). V lost 5 bases and J lost 7, with 15 bases in between. The CDR3 region has the DNA TGCAGTGCTCGGGATGGGGTAGGGAACATTCAGTACTTC. Its protein product is CSARDGVGNIQYF.

In its sample, this clonotype was seen many times. The gene calls are TRBV7-2 and TRBJ2-1; D not certain. Trimming cost V 3 bases and J 4 bases, with 10 bases left between them. The CDR3 length is 14 residues. Per the germline V gene, CDR1 is SGHTA and CDR2 is FQGNSA. In DNA form, the CDR3 reads TGTGCCAGCAGCTTGATAGCTATATACAATGAGCAGTTCTTC. It translates to CASSLIAIYNEQFF.

In its sample, this clonotype was seen a few times. The chain has TRBV20-1 and TRBJ1-6, with D uncertain. Between the trimmed V and J ends, which lost 3 bases and 0 bases, there was a span of 9 bases. Germline-derived CDR1 and CDR2 are DFQATT and SNEGSKA (reference sequence). The CDR3 is 15 amino acids. The CDR3 DNA follows: TGCAGTGCTAGCAACTCGGGCTCCTATAATTCACCCCTCCACTTT. Translating it yields CSASNSGSYNSPLHF.

This clonotype was counted ten times or more. The genes are TRBV5-1 and TRBJ2-1; possible D gene TRBD1, 6 bases. V lost 2 bases and J lost 3, with 12 bases in between. This CDR3 is built from 15 residues. CDR1 is SGHRS and CDR2 is YFSETQ in the germline V gene. In DNA, the CDR3 is TGCGCCAGCAGCTTAGTTCAGGACAGCTACAATGAGCAGTTCTTC. Protein sequence: CASSLVQDSYNEQFF.

This clonotype was observed at least ten times. This sequence joins TRBV3-1 and TRBJ1-3, with D unresolved. The CDR3 length is 14 residues. The germline V gene has CDR1 LGHDT and CDR2 YNNKEL (reference sequence). Trimming shortened V by 4 bases and J by 3 bases, and 10 bases separated the two germline ends. The CDR3, as DNA: TGTGCCAGCAGCCGAACAGATGGTGGAAACACCATATATTTT. Translating gives CASSRTDGGNTIYF.

Many counts were recorded for this clonotype. V and J are TRBV5-6 and TRBJ2-7; 7 bases align to TRBD2. With V trimmed by 4 bases and J by 3 bases, 10 bases remained unmatched. The CDR3 has 15 amino acids. Germline V gene sequence: CDR1 SGHDT, CDR2 YYEEEE. The CDR3 nucleotides read TGTGCCAGCAGCCGGGGGGTGGACACTCACTACGAGCAGTACTTC. This codes for CASSRGVDTHYEQYF.

In its sample, this clonotype was seen many times. The chain employs TRBV4-2 and TRBJ2-2; D call uncertain. This CDR3 has 15 amino acids. The germline V and J ends were trimmed by 0 bases and 5 bases, with 10 bases remaining between them. Per the germline V gene, CDR1 is LGHNA and CDR2 is YNFKEQ. The CDR3: CASSQEHHETGELFF. The CDR3 region has the DNA TGTGCCAGCAGCCAAGAACACCACGAGACCGGGGAGCTGTTTTTT.

This clonotype was observed a few times. The chain combines TRBV14 with TRBJ2-7; weak D call: TRBD2 (6 bases). Trimming removed 4 bases from V and 3 bases from J, with 16 bases in between. CDR3 length: 15 residues. Germline-derived CDR1 and CDR2 are SGHDN and FVKESK. CDR3 residues: CASSRRRGRDYEQYF. In DNA, the CDR3 is TGTGCCAGCAGCCGTCGCCGGGGGAGAGACTACGAGCAGTACTTC.